The entry below gives a single T cell receptor beta chain sequence along with its context. Libraries were prepared by immunoSEQ multiplex PCR; TCRdb keeps only in-frame clonotypes and omits some of them. The sample holds under 150,000 clones, 85% to 90% seen once. CDR3 size: 15 residues. Trimming took 2 bases from V and 8 from J; bases not matched to a gene: 10. Germline V gives CDR1 SGDLS, CDR2 YYNGEE. These data come from a study of PD-1 blockade in mismatch repair-deficient tumors. The chain has TRBV9 and TRBJ2-1, with 7 bases matching TRBD1. This receptor was taken from an adult with mismatch repair-deficient cancer. The sequences come from peripheral blood, collected just over 70 weeks after starting pembrolizumab. CDR3 DNA: TGTGCCAGCAGCGTGGGACAGAGAATCGTAGATGAGCAGTTCTTC. The encoded protein is CASSVGQRIVDEQFF.